These 16 T cell receptor beta chains originate from one sample sequenced in a study of blood T cell repertoires in COVID-19. Only in-frame clones appear in the TCRdb table, and some are missing; sequencing was by immunoSEQ multiplex PCR. This table has 430,000 or so clones, about 88% appearing once. The sample comprised PBMCs or T cells enriched from blood (not recorded which). These receptors all come from a young woman who had been exposed to COVID-19.

The rearrangement links TRBV3-1 (or the pseudogene TRBV3-2) to TRBJ1-6; 7 nucleotides line up with TRBD1. The CDR3 totals 16 residues. Per the germline V gene, CDR1 is LGHDT and CDR2 is YNNKEL (reference sequence). V lost 2 bases to trimming and J lost 6 bases; unmatched junction nucleotides: 7. DNA of the CDR3: TGTGCCAGCAGCCAACAACCCGGGACAGCTAATTCACCCCTCCACTTT. It encodes CASSQQPGTANSPLHF.

The genes are TRBV7-6 and TRBJ2-5; 9 nucleotides align to TRBD1. CDR1 SGHVS and CDR2 FNYEAQ come from the germline V gene. The CDR3 is made up of 15 amino acids. V lost 3 bases, J lost 0 bases, and 2 bases stayed unmatched. The CDR3 protein is CASSLGTGNQETQYF. CDR3 in DNA: TGTGCCAGCAGCTTGGGGACAGGGAACCAAGAGACCCAGTACTTC.

The V gene is TRBV18, the J gene TRBJ1-5; maybe TRBD1 (6 bases). V was cut by 4 bases and J by 5 bases, with 18 bases left in between. CDR3 length: 16 residues. The germline gives CDR1 KGHSH, CDR2 LQKENI. CDR3 sequence (DNA): TGTGCCAGCTCACAAAACCCACCCGGGACATATCAGCCCCAGCATTTT. Its protein is CASSQNPPGTYQPQHF.

The chain carries TRBV11-2 and TRBJ2-1; D not certain. Germline CDR1 SGHAT, CDR2 FQNNGV. The length of the CDR3 is 15 residues. Between the trimmed V and J ends, which lost 5 bases and 8 bases, there was a span of 19 bases. For the CDR3, the DNA is TGTGCCAGCAGCCCCATAGTTATAAGAGGCGATGAGCAGTTCTTC. It yields the protein CASSPIVIRGDEQFF.

The chain has TRBV5-4 and TRBJ1-2; maybe TRBD1 (5 bases). The CDR3 runs to 15 residues. The germline CDR1 and CDR2 sequences are SGHNT and YYREEE (reference sequence). The V end lost 0 bases, the J end lost 3 bases, and 12 bases lay between the germline ends. This CDR3 reads CASSLGDSAYYGYTF. The CDR3 DNA follows: TGTGCCAGCAGCTTGGGTGACAGCGCGTACTATGGCTACACCTTC.

This chain joins TRBV7-2 and TRBJ2-1, with a weak D call TRBD2 (6 bases). The V gene's germline CDR1 is SGHTA and CDR2 FQGNSA. The V and J ends lost 5 bases and 11 bases respectively, with 16 bases between them. The CDR3 runs to 13 residues. DNA for the CDR3: TGTGCCAGCAGCCCCAGCACCGGGACTCAGCAGTTCTTC. It encodes CASSPSTGTQQFF.

The gene calls are TRBV25-1 and TRBJ1-3; D is undetermined. From germline, CDR1 is MGHDK and CDR2 SYGVNS. The CDR3 has 13 residues. Trimming pared 6 bases from V and 4 bases from J, leaving 10 bases between. In DNA form, the CDR3 reads TGTGCCAGCAGATATAAGGAGGGAAACACCATATATTTT. Its protein product is CASRYKEGNTIYF.

The chain is built from TRBV28 and TRBJ2-7; 8 bases are shared with TRBD1. After removal of 8 bases from V and 0 bases from J, the junction contained 3 bases not matched to a gene. The CDR3 runs 13 residues. Germline V gene sequence: CDR1 MDHEN, CDR2 SYDVKM. CDR3 residues: CASRTGSSYEQYF. In DNA, the CDR3 is TGTGCCAGCCGGACAGGGAGCTCCTACGAGCAGTACTTC. Full variable domain (rest looked up from reference TRBV28 and TRBJ2-7): DVKVTQSSRYLVKRTGEKVFLECVQDMDHENMFWYRQDPGLGLRLIYFSYDVKMKEKGDIPEGYSVSREKKERFSLILESASTNQTSMYLCASRTGSSYEQYFGPGTRLTVT.

This chain uses TRBV27 with TRBJ1-6; unclear D gene. CDR3 length: 17 amino acids. With 3 bases removed from V and 4 bases from J, the gap between germline ends came to 16 bases. From germline, CDR1 is MNHEY and CDR2 SMNVEV (reference sequence). The DNA for the CDR3 is TGTGCCAGCAGTTTGGAGTCCGGAGCATTATATAATTCACCCCTCCACTTT. Translating it yields CASSLESGALYNSPLHF.

The genes are TRBV28 and TRBJ1-4; D ambiguous. The V end lost 3 bases, the J end lost 0 bases, and 14 bases lay between the germline ends. This CDR3 spans 17 amino acids. Germline loops: CDR1 MDHEN, CDR2 SYDVKM. CDR3 region: CASSFLVADATNEKLFF. DNA for the CDR3: TGTGCCAGCAGTTTCCTTGTTGCAGATGCAACTAATGAAAAACTGTTTTTT.

DNA of the CDR3: TGTGCCAGCAGCTTCGGGGTAACCGAGCAGTACTTC. Protein: CASSFGVTEQYF. This chain links TRBV7-9 with TRBJ2-7; possible D gene TRBD2, 5 bases. The CDR3 extends over 12 amino acids. CDR1 is SEHNR and CDR2 is FQNEAQ in the germline V gene (reference sequence). V dropped 3 bases and J dropped 6 bases, with 9 bases sitting between them.

V and J are TRBV28 and TRBJ1-1, with D maybe TRBD1 (5 bases). This CDR3 is built from 13 residues. The germline V gene has CDR1 MDHEN and CDR2 SYDVKM. Trimming shortened V by 8 bases and J by 5 bases, and 15 bases separated the two germline ends. For the CDR3, the DNA is TGTGCCAGCTCGGGGGGAGGAGAAACTGAAGCTTTCTTT. Translating it yields CASSGGGETEAFF.

The chain recombines TRBV15 with TRBJ2-1; the match to TRBD2 covers 7 bases. CDR3 length: 17 residues. Germline trimming cut 0 bases from V and 0 bases from J; bases unmatched to any gene: 5. Germline V gives CDR1 LNHNV, CDR2 YYDKDF (reference sequence). CDR3 residues: CATSRDFGGSSYNEQFF. The CDR3 DNA follows: TGTGCCACCAGCAGAGATTTCGGCGGGAGCTCCTACAATGAGCAGTTCTTC.

V and J are TRBV29-1 and TRBJ2-5; D uncertain. Trimming cost V 3 bases and J 4 bases, with 9 bases left between them. Germline V gives CDR1 SQVTM, CDR2 ANQGSEA. The CDR3 length is 12 residues. The CDR3 region has the DNA TGCAGCGTTGACAAAGCAAGAGAGACCCAGTACTTC. It codes for CSVDKARETQYF.

The genes are TRBV4-1 and TRBJ2-7; 9 bases map to TRBD2. Germline-derived CDR1 and CDR2 are MGHRA and YSYEKL. Germline trimming cut 3 bases from V and 0 bases from J; bases unmatched to any gene: 9. The CDR3 has 17 residues. CDR3 residues: CASSQLAGTSTSYEQYF. The CDR3 DNA is TGCGCCAGCAGCCAGTTGGCAGGGACTAGCACCTCCTACGAGCAGTACTTC.

CDR3 loop: CASTSQISGANVLTF. CDR3 coding DNA: TGTGCCAGCACCTCACAGATCTCTGGGGCCAACGTCCTGACTTTC. The chain has TRBV6-5 and TRBJ2-6, with D unclear. This CDR3 region has 15 residues. Germline V gene sequence: CDR1 MNHEY, CDR2 SVGAGI. The V end was cut by 7 bases, the J end by 0 bases, with 10 bases between.